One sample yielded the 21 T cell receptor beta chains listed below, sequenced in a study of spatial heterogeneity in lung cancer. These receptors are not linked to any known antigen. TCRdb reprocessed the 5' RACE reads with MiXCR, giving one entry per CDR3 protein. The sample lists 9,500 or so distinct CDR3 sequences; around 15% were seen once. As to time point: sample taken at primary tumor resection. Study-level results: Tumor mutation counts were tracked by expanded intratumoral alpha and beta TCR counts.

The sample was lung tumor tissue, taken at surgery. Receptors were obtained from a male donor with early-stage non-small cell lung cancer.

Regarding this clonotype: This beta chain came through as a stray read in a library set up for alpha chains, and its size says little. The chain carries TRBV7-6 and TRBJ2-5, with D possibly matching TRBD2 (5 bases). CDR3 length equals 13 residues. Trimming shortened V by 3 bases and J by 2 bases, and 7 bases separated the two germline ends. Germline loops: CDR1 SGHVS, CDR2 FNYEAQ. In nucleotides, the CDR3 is TGTGCCAGCAGCTTTCGGAGGCAAGAGACCCAGTACTTC. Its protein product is CASSFRRQETQYF. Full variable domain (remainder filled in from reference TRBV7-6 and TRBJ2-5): GAGVSQSPRYKVTKRGQDVALRCDPISGHVSLYWYRQALGQGPEFLTYFNYEAQQDKSGLPNDRFSAERPEGSISTLTIQRTEQRDSAMYRCASSFRRQETQYFGPGTRLLVL.

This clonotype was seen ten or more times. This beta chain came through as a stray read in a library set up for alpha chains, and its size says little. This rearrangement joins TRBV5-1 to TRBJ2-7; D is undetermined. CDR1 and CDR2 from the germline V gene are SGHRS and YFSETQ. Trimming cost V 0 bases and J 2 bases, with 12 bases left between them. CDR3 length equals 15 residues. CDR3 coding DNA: TGCGCCAGCAGCTTGGGGCCCGGACCCACCTACGAGCAGTACTTC. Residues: CASSLGPGPTYEQYF.

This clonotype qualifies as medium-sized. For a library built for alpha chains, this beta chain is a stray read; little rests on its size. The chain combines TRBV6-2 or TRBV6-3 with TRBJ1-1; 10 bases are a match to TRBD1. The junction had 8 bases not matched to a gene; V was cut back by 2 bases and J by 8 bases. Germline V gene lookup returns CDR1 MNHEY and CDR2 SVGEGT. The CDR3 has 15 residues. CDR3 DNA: TGTGCCAGCAGTTACCTCCGGACAGGGGGTTCCGAAGCTTTCTTT. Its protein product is CASSYLRTGGSEAFF.

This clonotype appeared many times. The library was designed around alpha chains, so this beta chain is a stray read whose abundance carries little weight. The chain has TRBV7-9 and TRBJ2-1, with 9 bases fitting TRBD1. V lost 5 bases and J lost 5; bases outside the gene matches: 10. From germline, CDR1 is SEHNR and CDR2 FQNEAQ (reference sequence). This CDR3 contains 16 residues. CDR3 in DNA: TGTGCCAGCAGCACCGGACAGGGGCCCCCCCACAATGAGCAGTTCTTC. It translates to CASSTGQGPPHNEQFF.

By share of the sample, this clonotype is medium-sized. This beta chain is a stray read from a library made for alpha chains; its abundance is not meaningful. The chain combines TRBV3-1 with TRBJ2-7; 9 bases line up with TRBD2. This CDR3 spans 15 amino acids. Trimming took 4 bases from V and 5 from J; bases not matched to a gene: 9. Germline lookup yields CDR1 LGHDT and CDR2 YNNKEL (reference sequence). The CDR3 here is CASSPVAGGNDEQYF. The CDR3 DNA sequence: TGTGCCAGCAGCCCCGTGGCGGGAGGGAACGACGAGCAGTACTTC.

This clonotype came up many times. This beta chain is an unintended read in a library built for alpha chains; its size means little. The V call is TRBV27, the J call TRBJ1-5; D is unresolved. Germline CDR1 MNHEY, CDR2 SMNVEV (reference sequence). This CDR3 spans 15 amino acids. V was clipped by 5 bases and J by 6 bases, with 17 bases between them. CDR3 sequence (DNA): TGTGCCAGCAGTCCGAGCTTCACCAGCCCTCAGCCCCAGCATTTT. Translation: CASSPSFTSPQPQHF.

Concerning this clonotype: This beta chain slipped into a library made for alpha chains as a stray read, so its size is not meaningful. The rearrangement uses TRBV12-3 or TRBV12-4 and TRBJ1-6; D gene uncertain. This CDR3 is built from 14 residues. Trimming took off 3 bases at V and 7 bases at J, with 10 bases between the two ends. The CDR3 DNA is TGTGCCAGCAGTTTCGGGAGTGAAAATTCACCCCTCCACTTT. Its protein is CASSFGSENSPLHF.

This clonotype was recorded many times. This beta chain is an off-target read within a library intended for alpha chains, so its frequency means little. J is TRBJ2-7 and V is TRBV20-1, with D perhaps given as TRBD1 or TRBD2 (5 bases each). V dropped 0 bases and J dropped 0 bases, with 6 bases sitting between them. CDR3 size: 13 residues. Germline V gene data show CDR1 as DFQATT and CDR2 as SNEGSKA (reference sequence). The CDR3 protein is CSARERGSYEQYF. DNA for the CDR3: TGCAGTGCTAGAGAGAGGGGCTCCTACGAGCAGTACTTC.

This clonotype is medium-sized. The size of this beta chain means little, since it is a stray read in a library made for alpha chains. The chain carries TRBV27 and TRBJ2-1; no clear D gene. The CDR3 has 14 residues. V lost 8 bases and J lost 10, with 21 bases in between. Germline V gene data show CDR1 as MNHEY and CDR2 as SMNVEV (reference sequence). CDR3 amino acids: CASYSPTGQMEQFF. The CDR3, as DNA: TGTGCCAGCTACAGCCCCACCGGTCAGATGGAGCAGTTCTTC.

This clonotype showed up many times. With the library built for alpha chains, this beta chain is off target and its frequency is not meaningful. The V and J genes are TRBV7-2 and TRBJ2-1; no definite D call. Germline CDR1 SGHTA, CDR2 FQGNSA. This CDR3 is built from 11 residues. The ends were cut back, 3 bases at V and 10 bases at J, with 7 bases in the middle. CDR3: CASSLWQEQFF. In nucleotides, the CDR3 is TGTGCCAGCAGCTTGTGGCAGGAGCAGTTCTTC. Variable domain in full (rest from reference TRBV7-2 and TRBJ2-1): GAGVSQSPSNKVTEKGKDVELRCDPISGHTALYWYRQSLGQGLEFLIYFQGNSAPDKSGLPSDRFSAERTGGSVSTLTIQRTQQEDSAVYLCASSLWQEQFFGPGTRLTVL.

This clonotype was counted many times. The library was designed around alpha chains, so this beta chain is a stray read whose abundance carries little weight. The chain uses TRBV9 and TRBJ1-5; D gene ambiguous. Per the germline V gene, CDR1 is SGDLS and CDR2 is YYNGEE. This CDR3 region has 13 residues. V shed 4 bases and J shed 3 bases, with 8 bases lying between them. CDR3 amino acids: CASSYTDNQPQHF. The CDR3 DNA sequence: TGTGCCAGCAGCTACACCGACAATCAGCCCCAGCATTTT.

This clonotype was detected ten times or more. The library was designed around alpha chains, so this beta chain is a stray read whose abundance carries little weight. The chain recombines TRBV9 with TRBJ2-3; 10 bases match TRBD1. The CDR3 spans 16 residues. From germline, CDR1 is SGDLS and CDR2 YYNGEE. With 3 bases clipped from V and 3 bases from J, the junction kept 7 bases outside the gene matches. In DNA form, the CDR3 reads TGTGCCAGCAGCGCCCGACAGGGGGCGCCTACAGATACGCAGTATTTT. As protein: CASSARQGAPTDTQYF. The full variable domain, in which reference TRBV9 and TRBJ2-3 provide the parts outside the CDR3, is DSGVTQTPKHLITATGQRVTLRCSPRSGDLSVYWYQQSLDQGLQFLIQYYNGEERAKGNILERFSAQQFPDLHSELNLSSLELGDSALYFCASSARQGAPTDTQYFGPGTRLTVL.

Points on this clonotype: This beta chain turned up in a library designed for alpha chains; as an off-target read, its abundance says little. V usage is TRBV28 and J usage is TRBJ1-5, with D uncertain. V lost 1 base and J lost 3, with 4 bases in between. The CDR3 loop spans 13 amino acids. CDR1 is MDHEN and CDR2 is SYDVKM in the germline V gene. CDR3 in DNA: TGTGCCAGCAGTTTATTTGTCAATCAGCCCCAGCATTTT. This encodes CASSLFVNQPQHF.

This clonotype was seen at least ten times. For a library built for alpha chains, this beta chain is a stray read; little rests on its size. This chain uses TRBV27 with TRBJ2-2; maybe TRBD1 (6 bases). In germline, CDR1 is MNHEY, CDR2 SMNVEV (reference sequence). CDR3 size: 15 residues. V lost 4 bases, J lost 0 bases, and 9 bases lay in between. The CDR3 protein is CASSSTGTNTGELFF. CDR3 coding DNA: TGTGCCAGCAGTTCGACAGGAACGAACACCGGGGAGCTGTTTTTT.

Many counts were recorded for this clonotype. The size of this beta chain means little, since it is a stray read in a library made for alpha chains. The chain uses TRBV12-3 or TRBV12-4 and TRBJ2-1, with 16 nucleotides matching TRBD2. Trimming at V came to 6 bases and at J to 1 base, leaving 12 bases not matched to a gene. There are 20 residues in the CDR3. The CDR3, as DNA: TGTGCCAGCAGGGGACCCGGGACTAGCGGGAGGGCCAGGTCCTACAATGAGCAGTTCTTC. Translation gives CASRGPGTSGRARSYNEQFF.

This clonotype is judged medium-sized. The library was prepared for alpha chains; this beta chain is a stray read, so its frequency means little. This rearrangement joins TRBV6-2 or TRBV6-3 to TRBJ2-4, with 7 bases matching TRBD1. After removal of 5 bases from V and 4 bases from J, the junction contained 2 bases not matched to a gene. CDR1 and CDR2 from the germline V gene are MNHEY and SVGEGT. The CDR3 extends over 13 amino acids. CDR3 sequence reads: CASSMGQKNIQYF. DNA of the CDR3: TGTGCCAGCAGTATGGGACAGAAAAACATTCAGTACTTC.

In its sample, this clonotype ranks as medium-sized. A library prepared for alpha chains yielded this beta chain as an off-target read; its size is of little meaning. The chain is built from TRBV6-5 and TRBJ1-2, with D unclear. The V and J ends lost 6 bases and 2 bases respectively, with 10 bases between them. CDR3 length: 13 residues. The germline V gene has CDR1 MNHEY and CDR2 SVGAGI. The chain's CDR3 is CASSPGLNYGYTF. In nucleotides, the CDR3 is TGTGCCAGCAGCCCCGGACTGAACTATGGCTACACCTTC.

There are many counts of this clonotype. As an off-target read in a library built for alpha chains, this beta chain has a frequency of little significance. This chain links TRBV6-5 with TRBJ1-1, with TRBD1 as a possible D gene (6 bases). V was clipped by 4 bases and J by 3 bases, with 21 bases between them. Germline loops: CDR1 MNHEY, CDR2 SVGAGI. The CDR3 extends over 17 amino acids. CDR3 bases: TGTGCCAGCAGTTGGGGCACTACAGGGTTTTCTTACACTGAAGCTTTCTTT. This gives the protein CASSWGTTGFSYTEAFF.

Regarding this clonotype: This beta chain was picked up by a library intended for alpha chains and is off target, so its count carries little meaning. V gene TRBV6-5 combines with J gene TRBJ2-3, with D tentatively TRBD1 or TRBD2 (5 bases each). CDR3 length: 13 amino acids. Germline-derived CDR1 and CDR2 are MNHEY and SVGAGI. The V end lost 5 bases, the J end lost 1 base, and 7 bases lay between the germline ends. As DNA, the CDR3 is TGTGCCAGCAGTCGGGACGGCACAGATACGCAGTATTTT. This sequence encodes CASSRDGTDTQYF.

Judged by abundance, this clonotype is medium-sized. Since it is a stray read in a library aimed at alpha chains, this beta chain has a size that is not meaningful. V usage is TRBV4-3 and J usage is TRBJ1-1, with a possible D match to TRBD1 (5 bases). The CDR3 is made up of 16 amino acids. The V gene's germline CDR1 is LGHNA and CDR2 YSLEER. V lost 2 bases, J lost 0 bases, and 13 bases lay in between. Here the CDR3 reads CASSQWSGTVNTEAFF. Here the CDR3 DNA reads TGCGCCAGCAGCCAATGGTCAGGGACCGTGAACACTGAAGCTTTCTTT.

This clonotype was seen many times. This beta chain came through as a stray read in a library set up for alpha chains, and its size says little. CDR3 loop: CASSPDSSGANVLTF. The CDR3 nucleotides are TGTGCCAGCAGCCCGGACAGCTCTGGGGCCAACGTCCTGACTTTC. The rearrangement joins TRBV3-1 to TRBJ2-6, with D possibly matching TRBD1 (6 bases). The length of the CDR3 is 15 residues. Germline-derived CDR1 and CDR2 are LGHDT and YNNKEL (reference sequence). The V gene lost 4 bases and the J gene lost 0 bases, with 7 bases spanning the gap.